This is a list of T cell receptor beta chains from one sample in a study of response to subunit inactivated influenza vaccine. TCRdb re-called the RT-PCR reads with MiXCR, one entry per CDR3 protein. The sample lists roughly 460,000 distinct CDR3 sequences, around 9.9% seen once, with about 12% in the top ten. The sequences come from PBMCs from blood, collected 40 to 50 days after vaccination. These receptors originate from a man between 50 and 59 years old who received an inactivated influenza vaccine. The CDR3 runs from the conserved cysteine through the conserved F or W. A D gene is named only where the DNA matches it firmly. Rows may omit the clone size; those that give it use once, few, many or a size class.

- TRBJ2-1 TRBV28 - CASSLSTRGARYNEQFF TGTGCCAGCAGTTTAAGTACTCGAGGGGCACGATACAATGAGCAGTTCTTC
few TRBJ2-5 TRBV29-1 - CSVPLGPQGAQYF TGCAGCGTCCCACTGGGGCCCCAAGGGGCCCAGTACTTC
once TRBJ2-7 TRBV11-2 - CASSPGAPGEQYF TGTGCCAGCAGCCCCGGGGCCCCCGGGGAGCAGTACTTC
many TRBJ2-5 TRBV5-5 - CASSLDYETQYF TGTGCCAGCAGCTTGGATTACGAGACCCAGTACTTC
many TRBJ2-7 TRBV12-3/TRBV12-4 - CASSISGEQYF TGTGCCAGCAGTATTTCAGGCGAGCAGTACTTC
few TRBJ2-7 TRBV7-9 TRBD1 CASSLGDSLGF TGTGCCAGCAGCTTAGGGGACAGCTTAGGGTTC
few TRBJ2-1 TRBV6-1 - CASRRTSTENEQFF TGTGCCAGCAGACGGACAAGCACGGAAAATGAGCAGTTCTTC
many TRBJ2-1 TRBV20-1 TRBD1 CSAREGTGLGYEQFF TGCAGTGCTAGAGAAGGGACAGGGCTTGGCTATGAGCAGTTCTTC
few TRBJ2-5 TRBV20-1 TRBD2 CSARDLAGEETQYF TGCAGTGCTAGAGATCTCGCGGGGGAAGAGACCCAGTACTTC
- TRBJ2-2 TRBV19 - CASTNRDGVGTGELFF TGTGCCAGTACCAACAGGGACGGGGTAGGCACCGGGGAGCTGTTTTTT
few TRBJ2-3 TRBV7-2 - CASSPQGRTDTQYF TGTGCCAGCAGCCCCCAGGGCAGAACAGATACGCAGTATTTT
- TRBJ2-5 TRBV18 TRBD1 CASSPWTGETQYF TGTGCCAGCTCACCTTGGACAGGGGAGACCCAGTACTTC
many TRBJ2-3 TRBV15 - CATSSLPMGTDTQYF TGTGCCACCAGCAGCCTGCCCATGGGCACAGATACGCAGTATTTT
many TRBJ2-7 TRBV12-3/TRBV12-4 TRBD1 CASLIQGASEQYF TGTGCCAGTTTGATACAGGGGGCTTCCGAGCAGTACTTC
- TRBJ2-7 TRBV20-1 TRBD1 CSATGTGYEQYF TGCAGTGCTACCGGGACAGGGTACGAGCAGTACTTC
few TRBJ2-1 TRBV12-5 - CASGLVIGANGYNEQFF TGTGCTAGTGGTTTGGTAATCGGAGCTAACGGGTACAATGAGCAGTTCTTC
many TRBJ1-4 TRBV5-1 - CASGRTSAYEKLFF TGCGCCAGCGGGCGGACAAGCGCCTATGAAAAACTGTTTTTT
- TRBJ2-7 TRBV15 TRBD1 CATSRGGTGAGEQYF TGTGCCACCAGCAGAGGGGGGACAGGGGCTGGGGAGCAGTACTTC
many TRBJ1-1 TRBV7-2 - CASSWGGLNTEAFF TGTGCCAGCAGCTGGGGCGGCCTGAACACTGAAGCTTTCTTT
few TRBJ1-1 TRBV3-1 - CASSQGTGRREAFF TGTGCCAGCAGCCAAGGAACAGGAAGACGAGAAGCTTTCTTT
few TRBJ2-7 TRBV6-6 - CASSDRWDEQYF TGTGCCAGCAGTGACAGATGGGACGAGCAGTACTTC
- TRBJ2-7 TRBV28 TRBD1 CASSTGGQPYEQYF TGTGCCAGCAGCACAGGGGGCCAGCCCTACGAGCAGTACTTC
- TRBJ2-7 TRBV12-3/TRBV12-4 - CASTALAARYEQYF TGTGCCAGCACCGCTCTAGCTGCCCGCTACGAGCAGTACTTC
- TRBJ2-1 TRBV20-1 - CSASDGGNEQFF TGCAGTGCATCGGACGGAGGCAATGAGCAGTTCTTC
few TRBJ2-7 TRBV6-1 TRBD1 CASSDGTVSYEQYF TGTGCCAGCAGTGACGGGACAGTCTCCTACGAGCAGTACTTC
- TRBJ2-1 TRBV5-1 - CASSLSAMEQFF TGCGCCAGCAGCTTGTCGGCCATGGAACAGTTCTTC
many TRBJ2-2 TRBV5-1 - CASSPDVTNTGELFF TGCGCCAGCAGCCCGGACGTAACGAACACCGGGGAGCTGTTTTTT
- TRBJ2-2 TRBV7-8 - CASKTRGPNTGELFF TGTGCCAGCAAAACCCGGGGCCCGAACACCGGGGAGCTGTTTTTT
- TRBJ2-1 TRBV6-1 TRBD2 CASSPLGLAGNNEQFF TGTGCCAGCAGCCCCCTCGGACTAGCGGGCAACAATGAGCAGTTCTTC
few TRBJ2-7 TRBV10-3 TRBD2 CAIGGERGNSYEQYF TGTGCCATCGGGGGGGAGCGGGGTAACTCCTACGAGCAGTACTTC
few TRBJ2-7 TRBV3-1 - CASSQVRGTEQYF TGTGCCAGCAGCCAAGTCCGAGGGACAGAGCAGTACTTC
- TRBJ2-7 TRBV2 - CASSEKGYEQYF TGTGCCAGCAGTGAAAAGGGCTACGAGCAGTACTTC
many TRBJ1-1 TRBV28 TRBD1 CASSRTGVVNTEAFF TGTGCCAGCAGCCGGACAGGGGTAGTGAACACTGAAGCTTTCTTT
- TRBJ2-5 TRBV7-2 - CASSLNRRRQETQYF TGTGCCAGCAGCCTCAATCGACGGCGACAAGAGACCCAGTACTTC
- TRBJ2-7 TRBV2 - CASRHDGTYEQYF TGTGCCAGCAGACACGACGGAACCTACGAGCAGTACTTC
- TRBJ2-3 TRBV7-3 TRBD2 CASSMGGRADTQYF TGTGCCAGCTCGATGGGCGGGAGGGCCGATACGCAGTATTTT
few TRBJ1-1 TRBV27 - CASSPHRGGTEAFF TGTGCCAGCAGTCCCCACAGAGGGGGCACTGAAGCTTTCTTT
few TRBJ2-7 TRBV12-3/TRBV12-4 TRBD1 CASSLAGQGASEQYF TGTGCCAGCAGTTTAGCGGGACAGGGGGCGAGTGAGCAGTACTTC
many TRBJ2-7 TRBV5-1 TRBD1 CASSIQGVGATYEQYF TGCGCCAGCAGCATACAGGGGGTCGGGGCCACCTACGAGCAGTACTTC